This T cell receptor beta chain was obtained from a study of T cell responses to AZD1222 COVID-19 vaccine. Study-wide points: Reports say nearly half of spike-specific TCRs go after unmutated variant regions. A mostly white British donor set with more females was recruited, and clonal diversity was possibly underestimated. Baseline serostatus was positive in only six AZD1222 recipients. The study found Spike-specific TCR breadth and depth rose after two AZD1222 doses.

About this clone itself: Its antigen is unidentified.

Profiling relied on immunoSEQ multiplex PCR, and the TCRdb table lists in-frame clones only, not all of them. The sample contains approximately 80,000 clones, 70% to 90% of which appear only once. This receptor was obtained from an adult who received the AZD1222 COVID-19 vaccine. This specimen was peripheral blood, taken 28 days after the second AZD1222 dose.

The CDR3 protein is CASRSGGGSYGYTF. DNA for the CDR3: TGCGCCAGCAGGTCGGGGGGTGGAAGCTATGGCTACACCTTC. The chain links TRBV5-1 to TRBJ1-2; D might be TRBD1 (5 bases). V was shortened by 5 bases and J by 4 bases, with 15 bases between the two germline ends. The germline V gene has CDR1 SGHRS and CDR2 YFSETQ. CDR3 length: 14 amino acids.